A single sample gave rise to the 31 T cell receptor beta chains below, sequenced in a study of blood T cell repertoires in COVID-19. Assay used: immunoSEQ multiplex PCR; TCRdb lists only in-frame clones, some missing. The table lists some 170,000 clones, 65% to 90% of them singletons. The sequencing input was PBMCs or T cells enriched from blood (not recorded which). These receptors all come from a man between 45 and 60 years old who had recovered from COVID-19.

CDR3 sequence (DNA): TGTGCCAGCAGCCCTCGACAGGGTTGGTACGAGCAGTACTTC. Residues: CASSPRQGWYEQYF. The genes are TRBV13 and TRBJ2-7; the match to TRBD1 covers 7 bases. The germline V gene has CDR1 PRHDT and CDR2 FYEKMQ (reference sequence). The CDR3 has 14 amino acids. V lost 5 bases, J lost 4 bases, and 8 bases stayed unmatched.

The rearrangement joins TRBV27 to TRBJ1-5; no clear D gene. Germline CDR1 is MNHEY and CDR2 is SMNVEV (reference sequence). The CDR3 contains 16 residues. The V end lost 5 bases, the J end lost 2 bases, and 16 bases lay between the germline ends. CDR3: CASSPSVGWGNQPQHF. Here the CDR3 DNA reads TGTGCCAGCAGTCCCTCGGTCGGGTGGGGCAATCAGCCCCAGCATTTT.

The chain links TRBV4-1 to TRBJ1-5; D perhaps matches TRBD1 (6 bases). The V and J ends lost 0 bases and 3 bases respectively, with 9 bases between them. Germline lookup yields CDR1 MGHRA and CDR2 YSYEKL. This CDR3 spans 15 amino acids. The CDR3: CASSQDGQLNQPQHF. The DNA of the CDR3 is TGCGCCAGCAGCCAAGACGGACAGCTCAATCAGCCCCAGCATTTT.

The CDR3 reads CAWSEPTGVWVNEQFF. The CDR3 nucleotides are TGTGCCTGGAGTGAACCGACGGGAGTTTGGGTCAATGAGCAGTTCTTC. This chain uses TRBV30 with TRBJ2-1, with D perhaps matching TRBD2 (6 bases). The CDR3 totals 16 residues. Germline V lookup: CDR1 GTSNPN, CDR2 SVGIG (reference sequence). V lost 1 base and J lost 6, with 19 bases in between.

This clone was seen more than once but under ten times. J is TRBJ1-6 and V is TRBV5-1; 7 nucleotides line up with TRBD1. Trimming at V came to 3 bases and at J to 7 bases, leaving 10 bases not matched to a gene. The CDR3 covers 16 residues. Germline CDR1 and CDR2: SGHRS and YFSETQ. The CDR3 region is CASSSGQAVGNSPLHF. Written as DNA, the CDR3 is TGCGCCAGCAGCTCCGGACAGGCCGTGGGGAATTCACCCCTCCACTTT.

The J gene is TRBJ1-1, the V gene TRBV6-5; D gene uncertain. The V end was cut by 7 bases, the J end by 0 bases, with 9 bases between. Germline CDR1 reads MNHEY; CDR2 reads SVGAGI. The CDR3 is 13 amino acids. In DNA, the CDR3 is TGTGCCAGCACTGGTAGCATGAACACTGAAGCTTTCTTT. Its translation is CASTGSMNTEAFF.

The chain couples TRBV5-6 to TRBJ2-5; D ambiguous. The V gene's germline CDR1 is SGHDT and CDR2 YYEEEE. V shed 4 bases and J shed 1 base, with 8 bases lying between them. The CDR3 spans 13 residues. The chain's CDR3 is CASSLDIQETQYF. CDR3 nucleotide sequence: TGTGCCAGCAGCCTCGACATCCAAGAGACCCAGTACTTC.

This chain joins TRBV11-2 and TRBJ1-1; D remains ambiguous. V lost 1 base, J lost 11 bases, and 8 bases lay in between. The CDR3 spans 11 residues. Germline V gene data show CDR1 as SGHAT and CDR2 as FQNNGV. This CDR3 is CASSLGPGAFF. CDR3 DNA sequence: TGTGCCAGCAGCTTAGGCCCCGGGGCTTTCTTT.

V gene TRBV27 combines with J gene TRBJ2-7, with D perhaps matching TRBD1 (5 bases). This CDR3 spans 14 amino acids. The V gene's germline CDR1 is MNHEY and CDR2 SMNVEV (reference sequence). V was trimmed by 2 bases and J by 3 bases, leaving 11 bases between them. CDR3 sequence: CASSLTWTNYEQYF. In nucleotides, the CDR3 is TGTGCCAGCAGTTTAACGTGGACAAACTACGAGCAGTACTTC.

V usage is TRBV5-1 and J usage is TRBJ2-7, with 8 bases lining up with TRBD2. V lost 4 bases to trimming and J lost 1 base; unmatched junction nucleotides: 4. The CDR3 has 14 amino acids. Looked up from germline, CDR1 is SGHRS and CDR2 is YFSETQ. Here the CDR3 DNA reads TGCGCCAGCAGCCCCGGGACTAGATCCTACGAGCAGTACTTC. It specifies CASSPGTRSYEQYF.

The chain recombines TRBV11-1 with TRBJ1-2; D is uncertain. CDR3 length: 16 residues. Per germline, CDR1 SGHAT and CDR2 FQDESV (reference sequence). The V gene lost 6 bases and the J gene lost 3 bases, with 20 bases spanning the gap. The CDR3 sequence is CASSLAVGGIDYGYTF. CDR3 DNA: TGTGCCAGCAGTCTAGCGGTCGGAGGAATCGACTATGGCTACACCTTC.

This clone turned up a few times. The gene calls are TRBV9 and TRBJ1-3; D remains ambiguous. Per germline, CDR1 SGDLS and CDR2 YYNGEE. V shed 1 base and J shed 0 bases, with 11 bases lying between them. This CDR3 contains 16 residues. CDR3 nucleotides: TGTGCCAGCAGCGTATTGAGCTGGAGCTCTGGAAACACCATATATTTT. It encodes CASSVLSWSSGNTIYF.

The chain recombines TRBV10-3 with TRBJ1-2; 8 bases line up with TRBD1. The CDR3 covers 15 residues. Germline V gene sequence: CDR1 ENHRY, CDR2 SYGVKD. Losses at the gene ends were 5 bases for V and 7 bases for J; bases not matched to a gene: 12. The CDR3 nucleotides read TGTGCCATCAGTCAAAAGACAGGGGCCAACGGTGGCTACACCTTC. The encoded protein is CAISQKTGANGGYTF.

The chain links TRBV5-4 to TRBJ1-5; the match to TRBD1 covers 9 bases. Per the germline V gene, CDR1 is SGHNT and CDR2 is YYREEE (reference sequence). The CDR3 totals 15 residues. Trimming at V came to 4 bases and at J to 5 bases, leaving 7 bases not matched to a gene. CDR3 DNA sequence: TGTGCCAGCAGCAACCGGGACAGGGATGATCAGCCCCAGCATTTT. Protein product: CASSNRDRDDQPQHF.

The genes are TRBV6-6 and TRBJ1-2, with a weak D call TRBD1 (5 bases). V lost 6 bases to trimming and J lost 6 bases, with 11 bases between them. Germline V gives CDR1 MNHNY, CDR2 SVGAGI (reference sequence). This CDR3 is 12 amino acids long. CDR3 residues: CASRQGGHGYTF. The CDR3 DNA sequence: TGTGCCAGCAGGCAGGGAGGACATGGCTACACCTTC.

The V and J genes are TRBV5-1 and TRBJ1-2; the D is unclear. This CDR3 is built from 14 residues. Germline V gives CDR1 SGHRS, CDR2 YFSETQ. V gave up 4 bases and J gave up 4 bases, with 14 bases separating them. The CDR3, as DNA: TGCGCCAGCAGCATCGGGAGTAGTTTCTATGGCTACACCTTC. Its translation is CASSIGSSFYGYTF.

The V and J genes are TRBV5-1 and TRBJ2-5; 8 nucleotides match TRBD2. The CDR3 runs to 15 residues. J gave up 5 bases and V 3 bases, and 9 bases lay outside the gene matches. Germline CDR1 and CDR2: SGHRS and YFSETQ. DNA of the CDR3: TGCGCCAGCAGCTCCGGCCGGACTAGCTCGGAGACCCAGTACTTC. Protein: CASSSGRTSSETQYF.

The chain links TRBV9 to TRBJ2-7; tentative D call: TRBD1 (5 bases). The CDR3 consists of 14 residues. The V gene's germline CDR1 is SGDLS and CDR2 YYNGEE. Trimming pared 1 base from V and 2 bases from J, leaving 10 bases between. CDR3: CASSVRQGPYEQYF. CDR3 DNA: TGTGCCAGCAGCGTACGGCAGGGCCCCTACGAGCAGTACTTC.

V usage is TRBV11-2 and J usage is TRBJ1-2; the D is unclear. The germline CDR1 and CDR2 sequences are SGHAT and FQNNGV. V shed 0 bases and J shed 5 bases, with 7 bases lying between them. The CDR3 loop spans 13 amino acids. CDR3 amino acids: CASSLDFGYGYTF. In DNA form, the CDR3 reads TGTGCCAGCAGCTTAGACTTCGGGTATGGCTACACCTTC.

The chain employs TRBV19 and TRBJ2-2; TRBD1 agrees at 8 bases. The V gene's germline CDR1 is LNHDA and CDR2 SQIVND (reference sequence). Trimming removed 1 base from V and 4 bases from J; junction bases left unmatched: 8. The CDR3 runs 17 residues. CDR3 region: CASSIGGQGMGTGELFF. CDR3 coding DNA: TGTGCCAGTAGTATAGGCGGACAGGGTATGGGCACCGGGGAGCTGTTTTTT.

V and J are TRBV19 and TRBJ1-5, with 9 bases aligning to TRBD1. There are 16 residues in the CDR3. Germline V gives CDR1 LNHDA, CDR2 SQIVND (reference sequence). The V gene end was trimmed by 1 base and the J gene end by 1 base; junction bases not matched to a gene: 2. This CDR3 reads CASSIAQGASNQPQHF. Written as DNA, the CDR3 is TGTGCCAGTAGTATAGCACAGGGGGCAAGCAATCAGCCCCAGCATTTT.

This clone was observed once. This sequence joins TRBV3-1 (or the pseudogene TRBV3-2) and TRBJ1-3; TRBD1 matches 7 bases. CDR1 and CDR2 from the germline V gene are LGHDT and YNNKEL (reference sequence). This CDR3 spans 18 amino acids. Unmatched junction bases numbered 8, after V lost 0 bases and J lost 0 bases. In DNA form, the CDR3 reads TGTGCCAGCAGCCAAGATGGGACAGCACTTTACTCTGGAAACACCATATATTTT. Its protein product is CASSQDGTALYSGNTIYF.

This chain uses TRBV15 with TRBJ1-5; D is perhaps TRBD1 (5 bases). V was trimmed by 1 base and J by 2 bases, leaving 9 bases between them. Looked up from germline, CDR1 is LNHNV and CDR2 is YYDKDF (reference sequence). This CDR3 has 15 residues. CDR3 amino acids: CATSRVGRGNQPQHF. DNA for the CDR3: TGTGCCACCAGCAGAGTCGGCAGGGGCAATCAGCCCCAGCATTTT.

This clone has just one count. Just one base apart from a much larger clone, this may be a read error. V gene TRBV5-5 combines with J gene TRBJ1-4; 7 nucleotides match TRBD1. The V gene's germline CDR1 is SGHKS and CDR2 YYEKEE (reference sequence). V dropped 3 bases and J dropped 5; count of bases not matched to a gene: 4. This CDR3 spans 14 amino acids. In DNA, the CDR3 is TGTGCCAGCAGCTCGACAGGGTGGAATGAAAAACTGTTTTTT. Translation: CASSSTGWNEKLFF.

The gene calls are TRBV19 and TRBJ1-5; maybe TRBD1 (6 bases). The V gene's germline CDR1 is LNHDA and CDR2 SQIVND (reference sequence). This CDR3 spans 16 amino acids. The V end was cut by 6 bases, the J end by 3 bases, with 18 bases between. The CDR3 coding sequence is TGTGCCAGTAGCTTTACAGGGACCCGAAACAATCAGCCCCAGCATTTT. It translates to CASSFTGTRNNQPQHF.

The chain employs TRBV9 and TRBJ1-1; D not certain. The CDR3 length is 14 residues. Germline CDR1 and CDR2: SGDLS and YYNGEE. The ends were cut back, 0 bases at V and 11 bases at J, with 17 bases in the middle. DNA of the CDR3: TGTGCCAGCAGCGTAGGCTCTATCAGATTCGGGGCTTTCTTT. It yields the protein CASSVGSIRFGAFF.

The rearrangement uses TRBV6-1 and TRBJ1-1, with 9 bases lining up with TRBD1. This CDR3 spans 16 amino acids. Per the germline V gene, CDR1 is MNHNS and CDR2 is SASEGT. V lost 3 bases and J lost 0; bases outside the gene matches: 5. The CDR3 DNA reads TGTGCCAGCAGTGATTCGGGGACAGGGATGAACACTGAAGCTTTCTTT. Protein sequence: CASSDSGTGMNTEAFF.

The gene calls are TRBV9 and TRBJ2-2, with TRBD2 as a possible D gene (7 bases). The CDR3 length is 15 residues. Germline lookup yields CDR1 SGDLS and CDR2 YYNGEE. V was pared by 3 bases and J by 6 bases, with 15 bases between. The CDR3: CASSDARGTPGELFF. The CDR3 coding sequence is TGTGCCAGCAGCGACGCGCGGGGGACACCCGGGGAGCTGTTTTTT.

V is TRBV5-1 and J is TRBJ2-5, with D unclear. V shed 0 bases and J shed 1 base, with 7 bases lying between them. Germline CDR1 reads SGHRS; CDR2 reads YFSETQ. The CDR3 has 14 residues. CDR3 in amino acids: CASSLDHSQETQYF. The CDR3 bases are TGCGCCAGCAGCTTGGATCACAGCCAAGAGACCCAGTACTTC.

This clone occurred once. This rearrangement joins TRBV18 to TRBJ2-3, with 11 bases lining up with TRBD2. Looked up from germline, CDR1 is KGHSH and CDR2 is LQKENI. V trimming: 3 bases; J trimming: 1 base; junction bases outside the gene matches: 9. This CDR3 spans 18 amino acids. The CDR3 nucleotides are TGTGCCAGCTCACCTCGAATAGCGGGGGGGCCAGGCACAGATACGCAGTATTTT. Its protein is CASSPRIAGGPGTDTQYF.

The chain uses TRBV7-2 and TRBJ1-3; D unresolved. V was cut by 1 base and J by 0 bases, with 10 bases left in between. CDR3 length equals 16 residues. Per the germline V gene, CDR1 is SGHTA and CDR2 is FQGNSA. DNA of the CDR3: TGTGCCAGCAGCTTAGGAATCACGGGCTCTGGAAACACCATATATTTT. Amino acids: CASSLGITGSGNTIYF.